The 3 T cell receptor beta chains below come from one sample, sequenced in a study of neurological immune-mediated disorders. TCRdb used MiXCR to reprocess the 5' RACE reads, holding one entry per CDR3 protein. The sample has more than 70,000 distinct CDR3 sequences; about 15% are singletons. What was sequenced was PBMCs. The receptors were gathered from a woman aged 40 to 50 in good health.

Ten or more counts support this clonotype. The chain is built from TRBV5-5 and TRBJ2-2; D is unclear. V was pared by 3 bases and J by 0 bases, with 15 bases between. Germline CDR1 and CDR2: SGHKS and YYEKEE (reference sequence). The CDR3 is 17 residues long. DNA of the CDR3: TGTGCCAGCAGCTCGAGGACGGGTCGATCGAACACCGGGGAGCTGTTTTTT. Its translation: CASSSRTGRSNTGELFF.

This clonotype was counted ten times or more. The V call is TRBV2, the J call TRBJ1-1; the D is unclear. Trimming took off 4 bases at V and 0 bases at J, with 12 bases between the two ends. The CDR3 length is 15 residues. Germline V CDR1 and CDR2: SNHLY, FYNNEI. CDR3 loop: CASSGGVFMNTEAFF. The CDR3 bases are TGTGCCAGCAGTGGCGGGGTCTTCATGAACACTGAAGCTTTCTTT.

This clonotype was observed many times. This chain links TRBV28 with TRBJ1-1, with a weak D call TRBD1 (6 bases). In germline, CDR1 is MDHEN, CDR2 SYDVKM. V shed 5 bases and J shed 1 base, with 14 bases lying between them. The CDR3 is 15 residues long. CDR3 residues: CASSRGGIRNTEAFF. CDR3 DNA: TGTGCCAGCAGTCGAGGGGGTATTAGGAACACTGAAGCTTTCTTT.